The entry below describes one T cell receptor (beta chain). Sample time point: pretreatment peripheral blood. The data belong to a study of PD-L1 blockade in urothelial cancer. The germline V gene encodes CDR1 SGHRS and CDR2 YFSETQ. The CDR3 covers 17 residues. The J segment lost 7 bases and the V segment lost 0 bases, leaving 8 bases of the junction unmatched. Sequencing was performed with immunoSEQ multiplex PCR; in TCRdb, only in-frame clones are kept and a portion is missing. The sample contains 45,000 to 55,000 clones, 84% of which appear only once. The source is a man aged 50 or older with urothelial cancer. Specimen: PBMCs, collected around atezolizumab (anti-PD-L1) treatment. This chain links TRBV5-1 with TRBJ2-1; 12 bases agree with TRBD1. CDR3 region: CASSLEPGQGAMNEQFF. The CDR3, as DNA: TGCGCCAGCAGCTTGGAACCGGGACAGGGGGCTATGAATGAGCAGTTCTTC.